The present TCR beta chain was sequenced within a study of blood T cell repertoires in COVID-19. Study background: Acute and convalescent COVID-19 specimens originated in the United States, Italy and Spain. T cells, B-cell-depleted T cells, or PBMCs provided the cDNA or gDNA that served as material.

The V and J ends lost 1 base and 7 bases respectively, with 11 bases between them. The CDR3 is 14 amino acids. The germline V gene has CDR1 MNHNS and CDR2 SASEGT. Original analysis: Estimates of nucleated cell counts were drawn from the amplification of reference gene primers. Only in-frame clones appear in the TCRdb table, and some are missing; sequencing was by immunoSEQ multiplex PCR. That table is the source of V, J and clone size, and D and trimming were worked out from the DNA. The sample contains roughly 79,000 clones, approximately 80% of which appear only once. What was sequenced was peripheral blood. The chain combines TRBV6-1 with TRBJ1-5; TRBD1 is a possible D gene (6 bases). The origin of this receptor is a man between 60 and 70 years old with active or convalescent COVID-19. The CDR3 DNA sequence: TGTGCCAGCAGTGAAGTGCACAGGGAACAGCCCCAGCATTTT. Amino acids: CASSEVHREQPQHF.